Below, 28 T cell receptor beta chains from the same sample are listed, as sequenced in a study of CD8+ T cells in alopecia areata. Described treatment: oral pan-JAK inhibitor, 5-10 mg twice daily. cDNA prepared by RNA extraction and subsequent reverse transcription served as the template for sequencing. The data were produced by immunoSEQ multiplex PCR, yet TCRdb's version contains in-frame clones alone and is incomplete. Of roughly 100,000 clones listed, about nine tenths are singletons. This sample comprised CD8+ T cells sorted from blood, obtained at roughly week 30, from a patient treated with tofacitinib. The receptor set was obtained from a human donor with alopecia areata.

This chain links TRBV27 with TRBJ2-7; TRBD1 or TRBD2 may be the D gene (5 bases each). The CDR3 sequence is 13 residues long. Trimming took off 4 bases at V and 0 bases at J, with 7 bases between the two ends. Germline V gene data show CDR1 as MNHEY and CDR2 as SMNVEV (reference sequence). The CDR3 DNA is TGTGCCAGCAGTTCCGGGGCCTCCTACGAGCAGTACTTC. It is translated as CASSSGASYEQYF.

The chain is built from TRBV7-9 and TRBJ2-1; D ambiguous. From germline, CDR1 is SEHNR and CDR2 FQNEAQ (reference sequence). The germline V and J ends were trimmed by 2 bases and 8 bases, with 16 bases remaining between them. This CDR3 spans 15 amino acids. The CDR3 coding sequence is TGTGCCAGCAGCTTACCGGGCACCGGTGGGGATGAGCAGTTCTTC. Protein product: CASSLPGTGGDEQFF.

The rearrangement joins TRBV29-1 to TRBJ2-7, with D maybe TRBD1 (5 bases). The CDR3 is 15 amino acids. The V end lost 0 bases, the J end lost 3 bases, and 15 bases lay between the germline ends. Germline CDR1 reads SQVTM; CDR2 reads ANQGSEA. In DNA form, the CDR3 reads TGCAGCGTTGAAGAGGCAGGGTCAGGGCACTACGAGCAGTACTTC. Protein sequence: CSVEEAGSGHYEQYF.

The V and J genes are TRBV10-3 and TRBJ2-1; TRBD2 aligns across 14 bases. Trimming at V came to 2 bases and at J to 6 bases, leaving 9 bases not matched to a gene. The V gene's germline CDR1 is ENHRY and CDR2 SYGVKD. This CDR3 is built from 18 residues. The CDR3 coding sequence is TGTGCCATCAGTGAGACACAGACTAGCGGGAGGGCCGGCAATGAGCAGTTCTTC. It specifies CAISETQTSGRAGNEQFF.

The chain recombines TRBV5-6 with TRBJ2-7; tentative D call: TRBD1 (6 bases). Trimming stripped 2 bases from V and 4 bases from J, with 13 bases between. In germline, CDR1 is SGHDT, CDR2 YYEEEE. This CDR3 comprises 14 residues. The CDR3 spells CASSFGSGAYEQYF. As DNA, the CDR3 is TGTGCCAGCAGCTTCGGTTCAGGGGCGTACGAGCAGTACTTC.

The rearrangement joins TRBV2 to TRBJ2-7; D may correspond to TRBD1 or TRBD2 (5 bases each). The V gene's germline CDR1 is SNHLY and CDR2 FYNNEI. The V gene lost 10 bases and the J gene lost 2 bases, with 15 bases spanning the gap. This CDR3 is built from 13 residues. The DNA of the CDR3 is TGTGCCATCCAATCCGGGACCCCCTACGAGCAGTACTTC. Its translation: CAIQSGTPYEQYF.

The chain links TRBV11-2 to TRBJ2-7; the D gene is possibly TRBD1 (5 bases). V lost 5 bases and J lost 4, with 15 bases in between. Germline CDR1 and CDR2: SGHAT and FQNNGV. This CDR3 is 14 amino acids long. CDR3 sequence: CASSNPLGRYEQYF. The CDR3 nucleotides are TGTGCCAGCAGCAATCCTCTGGGGCGTTACGAGCAGTACTTC.

This clone occurred a few times. J is TRBJ1-1 and V is TRBV18; the match to TRBD1 covers 9 bases. This CDR3 contains 14 residues. V gave up 5 bases and J gave up 5 bases; unmatched junction bases: 6. In germline, CDR1 is KGHSH, CDR2 LQKENI. The CDR3 sequence: CASSTGGWDTEAFF. In DNA, the CDR3 is TGTGCCAGCTCAACAGGGGGCTGGGATACTGAAGCTTTCTTT.

On this clone itself: Within the sample, other DNA sequences also encode this same CDR3. The chain has TRBV5-1 and TRBJ2-7; D is uncertain. The germline gives CDR1 SGHRS, CDR2 YFSETQ. The CDR3 length is 12 residues. Trimming left V 0 bases short and J 3 bases short, with 4 bases between. The CDR3 region is CASSLDFYEQYF. In DNA form, the CDR3 reads TGCGCCAGCAGCTTGGACTTCTACGAGCAGTACTTC.

This clone occurred once. The DNA for the CDR3 is TGTGCCAGCAGCTTAGCCGAGTGGGACAGGGGAACTGGAAACACCATATATTTT. Translating gives CASSLAEWDRGTGNTIYF. The chain joins TRBV7-9 to TRBJ1-3; TRBD1 matches at 10 bases. The length of the CDR3 is 18 residues. V gave up 0 bases and J gave up 2 bases; unmatched junction bases: 7. Germline CDR1 reads SEHNR; CDR2 reads FQNEAQ (reference sequence).

The gene calls are TRBV27 and TRBJ2-5; the D gene could be TRBD1 or TRBD2 (5 bases each). The CDR3 length is 11 residues. The V and J ends lost 6 bases and 5 bases respectively, with 7 bases between them. Germline CDR1 MNHEY, CDR2 SMNVEV (reference sequence). CDR3 sequence: CASSWGETQYF. DNA for the CDR3: TGTGCCAGCAGCTGGGGGGAGACCCAGTACTTC.

This rearrangement joins TRBV2 to TRBJ2-1; D is unclear. Germline loops: CDR1 SNHLY, CDR2 FYNNEI. Trimming took off 3 bases at V and 5 bases at J, with 8 bases between the two ends. The CDR3 has 13 amino acids. The DNA of the CDR3 is TGTGCCAGCAGTGATTGGGTCGACAATGAGCAGTTCTTC. It specifies CASSDWVDNEQFF.

The rearrangement links TRBV6-5 to TRBJ2-7, with D possibly TRBD2 on 5 matching bases. The CDR3 runs to 16 residues. V gave up 4 bases and J gave up 9 bases, with 25 bases separating them. Germline V gene sequence: CDR1 MNHEY, CDR2 SVGAGI. As DNA, the CDR3 is TGTGCCAGCAGTTCGAGGGAACAAGACGGCAATTTCGGGCAGTACTTC. Its translation: CASSSREQDGNFGQYF.

About this clone itself: The same CDR3 can be traced to other DNA sequences in this sample. The chain couples TRBV19 to TRBJ2-1; D could derive from TRBD1 or TRBD2 (6 bases each). There are 14 residues in the CDR3. Trimming shortened V by 5 bases and J by 4 bases, and 12 bases separated the two germline ends. In germline, CDR1 is LNHDA, CDR2 SQIVND (reference sequence). The DNA of the CDR3 is TGTGCCAGTAGTTTGGGGGGCGATTACAATGAGCAGTTCTTC. Amino acids: CASSLGGDYNEQFF. The whole variable domain, remainder taken from reference TRBV19 and TRBJ2-1, is DGGITQSPKYLFRKEGQNVTLSCEQNLNHDAMYWYRQDPGQGLRLIYYSQIVNDFQKGDIAEGYSVSREKKESFPLTVTSAQKNPTAFYLCASSLGGDYNEQFFGPGTRLTVL.

This clone has a single count. The chain has TRBV7-8 and TRBJ2-5; 14 bases are a match to TRBD2. The trim removed 6 bases at V and 4 bases at J, leaving 7 bases unmatched. This CDR3 has 16 residues. Per the germline V gene, CDR1 is SGHVS and CDR2 is FQNEAQ. This chain's CDR3 is CASRRGTSGRRETQYF. The CDR3 region has the DNA TGTGCCAGCAGACGAGGGACTAGCGGGAGAAGAGAGACCCAGTACTTC.

In DNA, the CDR3 is TGTGCCAGCAGCTTAGGGGTCCCCTCCTACGAGCAGTACTTC. Amino acids: CASSLGVPSYEQYF. The V and J genes are TRBV11-2 and TRBJ2-7; D not certain. In germline, CDR1 is SGHAT, CDR2 FQNNGV. The CDR3 covers 14 residues. Trimming shortened V by 1 base and J by 0 bases, and 7 bases separated the two germline ends.

The V and J genes are TRBV7-4 and TRBJ2-3, with TRBD2 as a possible D gene (6 bases). The V and J ends lost 2 bases and 2 bases respectively, with 8 bases between them. CDR3 size: 14 residues. In germline, CDR1 is SGHVT, CDR2 SQSDAQ. Written as DNA, the CDR3 is TGTGCCAGCAGCTTACAGCGGGTCACAGATACGCAGTATTTT. Protein sequence: CASSLQRVTDTQYF.

The chain has TRBV7-9 and TRBJ2-1, with 9 bases matching TRBD1. CDR1 and CDR2 (germline): SEHNR, FQNEAQ (reference sequence). This CDR3 region has 14 residues. The V segment lost 5 bases and the J segment 8 bases; nucleotides outside the gene matches: 7. In nucleotides, the CDR3 is TGTGCCAGCAGCACCGGGACAGGGTACCATGAGCAGTTCTTC. Encoded protein: CASSTGTGYHEQFF.

This chain links TRBV7-9 with TRBJ2-5; 9 nucleotides agree with TRBD1. The CDR3 runs 13 residues. The V gene end was trimmed by 3 bases and the J gene end by 4 bases; junction bases not matched to a gene: 0. Germline V gives CDR1 SEHNR, CDR2 FQNEAQ (reference sequence). CDR3 DNA: TGTGCCAGCAGCTTGGACAGGGGAGAGACCCAGTACTTC. Translating it yields CASSLDRGETQYF.

The rearrangement joins TRBV5-1 to TRBJ1-4, with 9 bases identical to TRBD1. CDR3 length: 16 amino acids. The ends lost 4 bases at V and 6 bases at J; junction bases unmatched: 10. Germline values: CDR1 SGHRS, CDR2 YFSETQ. The DNA of the CDR3 is TGCGCCAGCAGCCGTCAAACACAGGGGGCCGATGAAAAACTGTTTTTT. It encodes CASSRQTQGADEKLFF.

This clone occurred once. The chain has TRBV7-8 and TRBJ2-3; possibly TRBD1 for D (8 bases). Per the germline V gene, CDR1 is SGHVS and CDR2 is FQNEAQ. CDR3 length equals 16 residues. The V end lost 4 bases, the J end lost 4 bases, and 18 bases lay between the germline ends. CDR3 sequence (DNA): TGTGCCAGCAGCTCCCTGACAGGGGAGGGAGCAGATACGCAGTATTTT. Translated: CASSSLTGEGADTQYF.

The chain uses TRBV7-9 and TRBJ2-7, with TRBD1 matching over 9 bases. Germline CDR1 and CDR2: SEHNR and FQNEAQ (reference sequence). V was clipped by 4 bases and J by 0 bases; unmatched bases: 4. The CDR3 runs to 15 residues. For the CDR3, the DNA is TGTGCCAGCAGCTACCGGGACAGGGCCTCCTACGAGCAGTACTTC. It codes for CASSYRDRASYEQYF.

The chain uses TRBV15 and TRBJ2-5, with 10 bases identical to TRBD1. The CDR3 length is 15 residues. V dropped 5 bases and J dropped 1; count of bases not matched to a gene: 4. Germline CDR1 and CDR2: LNHNV and YYDKDF (reference sequence). The chain's CDR3 is CATSGGDRGQETQYF. The CDR3 DNA sequence: TGTGCCACCAGCGGGGGGGACAGGGGCCAAGAGACCCAGTACTTC.

This sequence joins TRBV9 and TRBJ2-3; a possible D gene is TRBD2 (6 bases). The CDR3 totals 15 residues. Germline assignment: CDR1 SGDLS and CDR2 YYNGEE. Trimming pared 0 bases from V and 6 bases from J, leaving 14 bases between. CDR3 bases: TGTGCCAGCAGCGTAGGCACTAGCAGGACCGATACGCAGTATTTT. This codes for CASSVGTSRTDTQYF.

The genes are TRBV7-9 and TRBJ2-7, with unresolved D. This CDR3 is built from 12 residues. Trimming cost V 5 bases and J 0 bases, with 5 bases left between them. CDR1 and CDR2 from the germline V gene are SEHNR and FQNEAQ (reference sequence). The CDR3 DNA follows: TGTGCCAGCAGCCATTCCTCCTACGAGCAGTACTTC. It specifies CASSHSSYEQYF.

The gene calls are TRBV27 and TRBJ1-5, with 7 nucleotides matching TRBD1. This CDR3 contains 16 residues. The germline V gene has CDR1 MNHEY and CDR2 SMNVEV (reference sequence). With V trimmed by 0 bases and J by 1 base, 3 bases remained unmatched. CDR3 protein: CASSLSQGDSNQPQHF. For the CDR3, the DNA is TGTGCCAGCAGTTTATCGCAGGGGGACAGCAATCAGCCCCAGCATTTT.

The gene calls are TRBV9 and TRBJ2-1; 8 bases match TRBD2. Germline loops: CDR1 SGDLS, CDR2 YYNGEE. The J segment lost 13 bases and the V segment lost 0 bases, leaving 15 bases of the junction unmatched. This CDR3 is 16 amino acids long. The CDR3 region has the DNA TGTGCCAGCAGCGTAGTTCCAGCGGGAGTTAGGGGTGACCAGTTCTTC. This encodes CASSVVPAGVRGDQFF.

V gene TRBV7-6 combines with J gene TRBJ2-3; TRBD2 matches 13 bases. The J segment lost 3 bases and the V segment lost 4 bases, leaving 1 base of the junction unmatched. Germline loops: CDR1 SGHVS, CDR2 FNYEAQ. The CDR3 length is 15 residues. DNA for the CDR3: TGTGCCAGCAGCTGGACTAGCGGGGGAACAGATACGCAGTATTTT. Translation gives CASSWTSGGTDTQYF.